This T cell receptor (beta chain) was recorded in a study of shared clonotypes between healthy human individuals. After removal of 5 bases from V and 2 bases from J, the junction contained 4 bases not matched to a gene. The CDR3 sequence is 15 residues long. The germline CDR1 and CDR2 sequences are SGHDT and YYEEEE. The protocol was immunoSEQ multiplex PCR, while the TCRdb copy is restricted to in-frame clones and leaves out a portion. The sample shows some 92,000 clones, approximately 44% of them seen only once. Whole-study findings and limits: Represented diversity (both genetic and exposure-history) was limited by the small number of donors.

This clone was seen only a few times. Its antigen is unknown. The chain recombines TRBV5-6 with TRBJ1-3; the match to TRBD1 covers 10 bases. The source of this sequence is a woman in her 40s in good health. Some clones in this sample may be carry-over from other donors' samples. The specimen was PBMCs. DNA for the CDR3: TGTGCCAGCAGTCCGACAGGGGGCACTGGAAACACCATATATTTT. Amino acids: CASSPTGGTGNTIYF. Based on the CDR3 plus reference TRBV5-6 and TRBJ1-3, the full variable domain is DAGVTQSPTHLIKTRGQQVTLRCSPKSGHDTVSWYQQALGQGPQFIFQYYEEEERQRGNFPDRFSGHQFPNYSSELNVNALLLGDSALYLCASSPTGGTGNTIYFGEGSWLTVV.